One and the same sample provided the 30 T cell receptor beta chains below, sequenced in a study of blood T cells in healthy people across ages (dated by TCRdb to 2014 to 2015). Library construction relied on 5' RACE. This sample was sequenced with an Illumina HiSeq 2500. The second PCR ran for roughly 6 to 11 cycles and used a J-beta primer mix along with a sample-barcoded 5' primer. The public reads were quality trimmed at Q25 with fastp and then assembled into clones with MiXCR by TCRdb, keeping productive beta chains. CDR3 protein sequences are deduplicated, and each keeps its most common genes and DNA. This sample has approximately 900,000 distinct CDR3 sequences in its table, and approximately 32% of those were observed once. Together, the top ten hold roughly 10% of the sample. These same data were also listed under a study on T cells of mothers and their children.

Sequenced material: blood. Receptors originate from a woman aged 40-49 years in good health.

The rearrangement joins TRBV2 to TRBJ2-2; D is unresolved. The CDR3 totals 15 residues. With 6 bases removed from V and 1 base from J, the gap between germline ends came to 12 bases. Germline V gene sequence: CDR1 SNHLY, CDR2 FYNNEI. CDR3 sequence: CASSPMLENTGELFF. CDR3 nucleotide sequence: TGTGCCAGCAGCCCTATGTTGGAGAACACCGGGGAGCTGTTTTTT.

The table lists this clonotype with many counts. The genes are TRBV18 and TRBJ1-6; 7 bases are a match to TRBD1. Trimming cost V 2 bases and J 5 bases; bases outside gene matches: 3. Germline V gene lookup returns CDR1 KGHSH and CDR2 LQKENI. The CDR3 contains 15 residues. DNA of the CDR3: TGTGCCAGCTCACCAGGACAGGCCGATAATTCACCCCTCCACTTT. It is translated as CASSPGQADNSPLHF.

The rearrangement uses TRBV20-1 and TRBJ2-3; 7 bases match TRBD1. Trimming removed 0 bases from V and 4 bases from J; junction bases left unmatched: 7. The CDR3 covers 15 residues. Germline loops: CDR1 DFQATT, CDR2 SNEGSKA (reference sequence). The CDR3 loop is CSARDQRGHADTQYF. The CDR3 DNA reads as TGCAGTGCTAGAGATCAGAGGGGGCACGCAGATACGCAGTATTTT.

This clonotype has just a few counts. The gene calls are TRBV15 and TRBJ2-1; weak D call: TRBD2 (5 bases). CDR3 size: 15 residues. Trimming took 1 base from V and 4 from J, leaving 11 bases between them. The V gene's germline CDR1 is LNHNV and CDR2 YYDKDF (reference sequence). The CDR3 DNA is TGTGCCACCAGCAGAGGGGCTAGCTCATACAATGAGCAGTTCTTC. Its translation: CATSRGASSYNEQFF.

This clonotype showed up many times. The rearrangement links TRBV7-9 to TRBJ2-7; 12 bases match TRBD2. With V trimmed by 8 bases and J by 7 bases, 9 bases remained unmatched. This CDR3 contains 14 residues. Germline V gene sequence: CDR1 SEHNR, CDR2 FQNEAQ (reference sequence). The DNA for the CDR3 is TGTGCCAGCTCATCCAGGACTAGCGGGGATGAGCAGTACTTC. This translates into CASSSRTSGDEQYF.

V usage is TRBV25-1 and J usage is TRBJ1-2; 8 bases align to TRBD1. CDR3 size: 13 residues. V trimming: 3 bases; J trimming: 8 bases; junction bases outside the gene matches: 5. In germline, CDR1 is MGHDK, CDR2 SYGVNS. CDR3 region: CASSDWTGLGYTF. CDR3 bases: TGTGCCAGCAGTGATTGGACAGGGTTAGGCTACACCTTC.

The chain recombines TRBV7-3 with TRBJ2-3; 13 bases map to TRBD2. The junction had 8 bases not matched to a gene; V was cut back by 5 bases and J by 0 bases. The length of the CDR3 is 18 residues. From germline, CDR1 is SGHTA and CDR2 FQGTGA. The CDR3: CASSIGLAGVRSTDTQYF. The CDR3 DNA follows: TGTGCCAGCAGCATCGGACTAGCGGGGGTGAGAAGCACAGATACGCAGTATTTT.

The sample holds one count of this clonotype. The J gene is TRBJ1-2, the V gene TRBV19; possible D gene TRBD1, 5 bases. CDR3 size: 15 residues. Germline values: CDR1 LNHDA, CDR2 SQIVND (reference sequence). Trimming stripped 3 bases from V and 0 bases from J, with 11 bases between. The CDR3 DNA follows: TGTGCCAGTAGTATTAACAGGAGAGCTAACTATGGCTACACCTTC. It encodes CASSINRRANYGYTF.

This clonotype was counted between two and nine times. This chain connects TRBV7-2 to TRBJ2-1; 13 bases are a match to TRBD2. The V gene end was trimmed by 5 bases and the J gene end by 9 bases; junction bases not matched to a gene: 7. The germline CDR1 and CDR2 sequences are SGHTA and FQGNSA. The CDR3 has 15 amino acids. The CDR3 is CASSREGLAGAEQFF. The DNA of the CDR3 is TGTGCCAGCAGCCGTGAAGGACTAGCGGGGGCTGAGCAGTTCTTC.

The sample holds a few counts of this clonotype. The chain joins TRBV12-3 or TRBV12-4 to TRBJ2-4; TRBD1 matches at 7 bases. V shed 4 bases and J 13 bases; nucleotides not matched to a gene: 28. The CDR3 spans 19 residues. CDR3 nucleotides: TGTGCCAGCAGTTCCGCAAACCCTACAGGGGATCCTACCTACAATGAGCAGTACTTC. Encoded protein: CASSSANPTGDPTYNEQYF.

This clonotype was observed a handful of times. In nucleotides, the CDR3 is TGCAGTGCGGACCCAGCGGGGGTGACGTATACGCAGTATTTT. The encoded protein is CSADPAGVTYTQYF. J is TRBJ2-3 and V is TRBV20-1; 8 positions match TRBD2. The V gene end was trimmed by 6 bases and the J gene end by 7 bases; junction bases not matched to a gene: 12. Germline loops: CDR1 DFQATT, CDR2 SNEGSKA (reference sequence). The CDR3 runs 14 residues.

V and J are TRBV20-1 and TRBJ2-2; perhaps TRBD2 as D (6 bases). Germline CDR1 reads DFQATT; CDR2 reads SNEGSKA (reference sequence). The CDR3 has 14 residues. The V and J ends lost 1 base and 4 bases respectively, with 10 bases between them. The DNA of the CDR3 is TGCAGTGCTAGAGGCGGGGAGGTCACCGGGGAGCTGTTTTTT. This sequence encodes CSARGGEVTGELFF.

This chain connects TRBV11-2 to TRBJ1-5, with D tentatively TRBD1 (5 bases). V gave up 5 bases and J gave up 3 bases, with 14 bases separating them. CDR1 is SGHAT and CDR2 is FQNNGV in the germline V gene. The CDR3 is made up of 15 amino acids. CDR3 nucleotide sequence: TGTGCCAGCAGCGGAATCAGGGACGACAATCAGCCCCAGCATTTT. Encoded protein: CASSGIRDDNQPQHF.

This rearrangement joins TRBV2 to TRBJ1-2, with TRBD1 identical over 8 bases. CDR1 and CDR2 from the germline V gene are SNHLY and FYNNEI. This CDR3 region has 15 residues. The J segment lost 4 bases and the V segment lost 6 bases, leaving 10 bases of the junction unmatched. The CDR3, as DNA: TGTGCCAGCAGCCTTCCCGGGACAGGCGTCTATGGCTACACCTTC. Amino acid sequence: CASSLPGTGVYGYTF. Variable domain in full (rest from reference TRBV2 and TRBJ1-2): EPEVTQTPSHQVTQMGQEVILRCVPISNHLYFYWYRQILGQKVEFLVSFYNNEISEKSEIFDDQFSVERPDGSNFTLKIRSTKLEDSAMYFCASSLPGTGVYGYTFGSGTRLTVV.

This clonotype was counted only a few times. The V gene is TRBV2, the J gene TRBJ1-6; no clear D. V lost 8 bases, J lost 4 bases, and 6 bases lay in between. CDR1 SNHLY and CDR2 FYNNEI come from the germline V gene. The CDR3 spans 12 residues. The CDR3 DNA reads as TGTGCCAGCGGCGAATATAATTCACCCCTCCACTTT. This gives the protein CASGEYNSPLHF.

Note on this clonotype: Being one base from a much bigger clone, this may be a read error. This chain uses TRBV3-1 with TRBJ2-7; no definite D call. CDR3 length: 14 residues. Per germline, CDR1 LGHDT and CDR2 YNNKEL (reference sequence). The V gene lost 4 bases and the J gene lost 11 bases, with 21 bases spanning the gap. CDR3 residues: CASSPPSTGSRKYF. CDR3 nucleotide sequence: TGTGCCAGCAGCCCCCCCTCGACTGGATCACGGAAGTACTTC.

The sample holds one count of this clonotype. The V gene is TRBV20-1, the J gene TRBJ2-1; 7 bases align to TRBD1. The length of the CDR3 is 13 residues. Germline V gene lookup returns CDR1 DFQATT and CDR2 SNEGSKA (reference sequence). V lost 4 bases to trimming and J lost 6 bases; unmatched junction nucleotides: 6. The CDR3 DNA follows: TGCAGTGCTAAACAGGGGATCGGCAATGAGCAGTTCTTC. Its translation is CSAKQGIGNEQFF.

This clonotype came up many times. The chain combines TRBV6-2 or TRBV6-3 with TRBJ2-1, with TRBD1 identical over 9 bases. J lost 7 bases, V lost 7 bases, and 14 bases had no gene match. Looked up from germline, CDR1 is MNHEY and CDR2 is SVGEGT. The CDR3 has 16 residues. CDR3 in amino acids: CASNTGGIISGNEQFF. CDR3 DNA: TGTGCCAGCAACACAGGGGGCATAATTAGCGGTAATGAGCAGTTCTTC.

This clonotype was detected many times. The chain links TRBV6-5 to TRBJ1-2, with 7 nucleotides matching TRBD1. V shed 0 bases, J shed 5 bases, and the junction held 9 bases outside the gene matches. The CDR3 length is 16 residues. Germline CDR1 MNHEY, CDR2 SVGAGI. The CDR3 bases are TGTGCCAGCAGTTACTCGGAAGGGGGCGGTAGATATGGCTACACCTTC. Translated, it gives CASSYSEGGGRYGYTF.

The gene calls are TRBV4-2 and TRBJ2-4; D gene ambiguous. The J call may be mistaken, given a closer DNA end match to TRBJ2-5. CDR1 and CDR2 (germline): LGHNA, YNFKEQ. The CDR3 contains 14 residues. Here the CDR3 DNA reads TGTGCCAGCAGCCGCACGGCCCAGAAAGAGACCCAGTACTTC. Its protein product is CASSRTAQKETQYF.

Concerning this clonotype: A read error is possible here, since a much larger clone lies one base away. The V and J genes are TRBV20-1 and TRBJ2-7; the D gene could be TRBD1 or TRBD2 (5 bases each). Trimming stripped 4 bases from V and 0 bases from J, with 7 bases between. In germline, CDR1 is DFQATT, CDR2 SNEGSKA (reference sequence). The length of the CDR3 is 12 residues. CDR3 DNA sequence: TGCAGTGCTACCGGGACCTCCTACGAGCAGTACTTC. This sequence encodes CSATGTSYEQYF.

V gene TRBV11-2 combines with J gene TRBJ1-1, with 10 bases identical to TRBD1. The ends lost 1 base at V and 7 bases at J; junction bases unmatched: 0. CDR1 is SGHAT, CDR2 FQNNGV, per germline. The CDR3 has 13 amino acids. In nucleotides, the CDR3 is TGTGCCAGCAGCTTAGGGGACAGGGGTGAAGCTTTCTTT. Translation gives CASSLGDRGEAFF.

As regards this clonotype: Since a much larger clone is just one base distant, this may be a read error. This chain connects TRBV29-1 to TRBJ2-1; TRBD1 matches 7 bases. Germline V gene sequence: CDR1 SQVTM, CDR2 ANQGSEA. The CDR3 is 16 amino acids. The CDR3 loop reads CSVQFLDRASYNGQFF. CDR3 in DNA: TGCAGCGTTCAATTCCTTGACAGGGCCTCCTACAATGGGCAGTTCTTC.

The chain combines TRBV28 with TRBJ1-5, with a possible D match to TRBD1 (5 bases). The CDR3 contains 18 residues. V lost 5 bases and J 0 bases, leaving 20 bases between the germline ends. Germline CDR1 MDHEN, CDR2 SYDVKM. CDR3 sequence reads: CASSVQAPLTYSNQPQHF. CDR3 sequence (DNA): TGTGCCAGCAGTGTACAGGCCCCCTTGACGTATAGCAATCAGCCCCAGCATTTT.

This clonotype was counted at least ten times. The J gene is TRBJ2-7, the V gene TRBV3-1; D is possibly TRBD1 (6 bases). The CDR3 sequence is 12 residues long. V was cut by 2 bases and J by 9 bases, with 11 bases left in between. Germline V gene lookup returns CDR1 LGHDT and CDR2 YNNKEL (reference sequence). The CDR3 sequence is CASSQSWGRQYF. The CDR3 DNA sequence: TGTGCCAGCAGCCAATCATGGGGGCGGCAGTACTTC.

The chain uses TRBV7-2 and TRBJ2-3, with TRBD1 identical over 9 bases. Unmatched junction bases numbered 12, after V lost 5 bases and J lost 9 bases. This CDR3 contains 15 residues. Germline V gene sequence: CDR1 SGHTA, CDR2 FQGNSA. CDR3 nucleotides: TGTGCCAGCAGCCCGACCGGGACAGGGAGAGGGACGCAGTATTTT. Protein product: CASSPTGTGRGTQYF.

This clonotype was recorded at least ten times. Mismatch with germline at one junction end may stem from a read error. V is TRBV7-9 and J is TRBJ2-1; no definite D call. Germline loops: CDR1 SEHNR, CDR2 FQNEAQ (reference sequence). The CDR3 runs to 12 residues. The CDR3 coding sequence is TGTGCCAGCAGTTTAGGTACAAATGAGCAGTTCTTC. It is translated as CASSLGTNEQFF.

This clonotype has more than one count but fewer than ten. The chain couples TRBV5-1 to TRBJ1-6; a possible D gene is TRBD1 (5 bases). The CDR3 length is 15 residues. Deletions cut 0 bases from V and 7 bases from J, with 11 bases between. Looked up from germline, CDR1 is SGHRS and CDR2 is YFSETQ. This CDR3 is CASSLDRGTNSPLHF. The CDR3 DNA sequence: TGCGCCAGCAGCTTGGATAGGGGAACCAATTCACCCCTCCACTTT. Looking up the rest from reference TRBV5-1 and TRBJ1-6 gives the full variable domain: KAGVTQTPRYLIKTRGQQVTLSCSPISGHRSVSWYQQTPGQGLQFLFEYFSETQRNKGNFPGRFSGRQFSNSRSEMNVSTLELGDSALYLCASSLDRGTNSPLHFGNGTRLTVT.

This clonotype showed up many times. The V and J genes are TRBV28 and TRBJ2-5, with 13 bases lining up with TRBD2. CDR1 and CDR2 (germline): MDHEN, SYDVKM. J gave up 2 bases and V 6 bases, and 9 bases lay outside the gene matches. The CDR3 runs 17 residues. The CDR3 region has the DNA TGTGCCAGCAGGCAACCGGGACTAGCGGGATTACAAGAGACCCAGTACTTC. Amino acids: CASRQPGLAGLQETQYF.

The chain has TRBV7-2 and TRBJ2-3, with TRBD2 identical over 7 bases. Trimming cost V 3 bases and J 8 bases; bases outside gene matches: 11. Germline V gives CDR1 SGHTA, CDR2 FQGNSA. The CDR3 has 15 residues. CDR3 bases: TGTGCCAGCAGCTTCCAGCGGGGATCCAGGGCTACGCAGTATTTT. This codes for CASSFQRGSRATQYF. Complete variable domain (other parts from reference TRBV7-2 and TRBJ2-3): GAGVSQSPSNKVTEKGKDVELRCDPISGHTALYWYRQSLGQGLEFLIYFQGNSAPDKSGLPSDRFSAERTGGSVSTLTIQRTQQEDSAVYLCASSFQRGSRATQYFGPGTRLTVL.